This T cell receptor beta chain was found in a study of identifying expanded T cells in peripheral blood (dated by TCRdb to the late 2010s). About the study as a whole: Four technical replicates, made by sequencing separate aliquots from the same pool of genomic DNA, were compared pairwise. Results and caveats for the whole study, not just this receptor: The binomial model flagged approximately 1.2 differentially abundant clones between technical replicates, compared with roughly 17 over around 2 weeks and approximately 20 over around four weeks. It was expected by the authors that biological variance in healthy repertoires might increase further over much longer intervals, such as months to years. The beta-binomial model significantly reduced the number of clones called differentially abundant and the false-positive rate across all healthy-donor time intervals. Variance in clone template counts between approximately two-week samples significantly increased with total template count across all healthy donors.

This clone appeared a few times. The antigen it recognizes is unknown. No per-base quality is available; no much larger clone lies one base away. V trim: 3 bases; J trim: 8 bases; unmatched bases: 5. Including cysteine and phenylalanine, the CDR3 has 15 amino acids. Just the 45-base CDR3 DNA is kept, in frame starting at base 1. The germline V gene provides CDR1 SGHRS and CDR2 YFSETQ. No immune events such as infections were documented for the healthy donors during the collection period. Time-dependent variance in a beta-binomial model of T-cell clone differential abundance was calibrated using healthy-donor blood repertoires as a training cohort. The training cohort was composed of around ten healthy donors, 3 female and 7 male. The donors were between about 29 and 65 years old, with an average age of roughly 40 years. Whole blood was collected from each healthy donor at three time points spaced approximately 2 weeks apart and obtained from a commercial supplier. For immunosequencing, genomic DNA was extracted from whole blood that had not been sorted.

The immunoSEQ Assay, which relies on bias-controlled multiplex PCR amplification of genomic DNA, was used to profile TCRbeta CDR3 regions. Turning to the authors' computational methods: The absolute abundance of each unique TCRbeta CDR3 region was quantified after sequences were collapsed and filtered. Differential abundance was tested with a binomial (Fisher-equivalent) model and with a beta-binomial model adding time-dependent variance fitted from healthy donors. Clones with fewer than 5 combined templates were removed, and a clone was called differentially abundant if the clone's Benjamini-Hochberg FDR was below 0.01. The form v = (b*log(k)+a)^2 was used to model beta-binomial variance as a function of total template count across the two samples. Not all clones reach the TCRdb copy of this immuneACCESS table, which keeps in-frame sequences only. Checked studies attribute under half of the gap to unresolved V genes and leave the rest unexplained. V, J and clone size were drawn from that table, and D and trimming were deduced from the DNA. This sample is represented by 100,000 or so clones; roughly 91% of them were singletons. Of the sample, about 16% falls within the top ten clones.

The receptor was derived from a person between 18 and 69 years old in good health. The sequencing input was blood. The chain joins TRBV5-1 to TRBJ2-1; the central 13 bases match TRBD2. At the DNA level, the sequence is TGCGCCAGCAGCTCGGGACTAGCGGGGATCGATGAGCAGTTCTTC. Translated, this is CASSSGLAGIDEQFF.